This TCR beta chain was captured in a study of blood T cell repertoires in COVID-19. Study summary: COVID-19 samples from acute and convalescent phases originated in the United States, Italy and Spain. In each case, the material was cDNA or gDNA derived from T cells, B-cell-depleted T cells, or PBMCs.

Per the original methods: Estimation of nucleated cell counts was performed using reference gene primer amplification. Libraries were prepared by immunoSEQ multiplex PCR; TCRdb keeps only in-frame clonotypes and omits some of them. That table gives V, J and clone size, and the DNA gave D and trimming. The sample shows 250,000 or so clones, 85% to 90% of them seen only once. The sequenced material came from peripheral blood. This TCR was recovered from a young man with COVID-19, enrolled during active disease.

CDR3 sequence reads: CASSGGTGGPYNEQFF. The CDR3 DNA sequence: TGCGCCAGCAGCGGCGGGACAGGGGGACCTTACAATGAGCAGTTCTTC. V gene TRBV5-1 combines with J gene TRBJ2-1; 11 bases map to TRBD1. Looked up from germline, CDR1 is SGHRS and CDR2 is YFSETQ. The CDR3 covers 16 residues. Trimming cost V 4 bases and J 4 bases; bases outside gene matches: 7. Drawing the rest from reference TRBV5-1 and TRBJ2-1, the complete variable domain is KAGVTQTPRYLIKTRGQQVTLSCSPISGHRSVSWYQQTPGQGLQFLFEYFSETQRNKGNFPGRFSGRQFSNSRSEMNVSTLELGDSALYLCASSGGTGGPYNEQFFGPGTRLTVL.